The 5 T cell receptor beta chains below were found in one sample sequenced in a study of early T cells in non-severe SARS-CoV-2 infection. TCRdb analysed the 5' RACE reads with MiXCR anew, one entry per CDR3 protein. The table lists 45,000 to 55,000 distinct CDR3 sequences, around 10% of them singletons. Input material: whole blood. The receptors derive from an adult who was a healthcare worker with PCR-confirmed SARS-CoV-2 infection or an uninfected control (not recorded which).

This clonotype showed up many times. This chain connects TRBV13 to TRBJ1-5; a possible D gene is TRBD1 (6 bases). Germline assignment: CDR1 PRHDT and CDR2 FYEKMQ (reference sequence). The CDR3 totals 14 residues. V lost 3 bases and J lost 15, with 21 bases in between. The DNA of the CDR3 is TGTGCCAGCAGCTTGAGGGGGTCGGCCGGGGCCGCGCATTTT. It specifies CASSLRGSAGAAHF.

This clonotype was observed at least ten times. The J gene is TRBJ2-5, the V gene TRBV29-1; D may correspond to TRBD1 or TRBD2 (5 bases each). Germline lookup yields CDR1 SQVTM and CDR2 ANQGSEA. The CDR3 sequence is 13 residues long. V lost 5 bases and J 2 bases, leaving 12 bases between the germline ends. CDR3: CSVTGTEQETQYF. In nucleotides, the CDR3 is TGCAGCGTTACCGGGACGGAGCAAGAGACCCAGTACTTC.

V usage is TRBV12-3 or TRBV12-4 and J usage is TRBJ1-1; D remains ambiguous. This CDR3 has 12 residues. V was trimmed by 6 bases and J by 7 bases, leaving 12 bases between them. The CDR3 sequence is CASSPSGFEAFF. The CDR3 nucleotides are TGTGCCAGCAGCCCCTCTGGGTTTGAAGCTTTCTTT.

The chain links TRBV30 to TRBJ2-7; D uncertain. This CDR3 spans 12 amino acids. Germline V lookup: CDR1 GTSNPN, CDR2 SVGIG (reference sequence). Between the trimmed V and J ends, which lost 3 bases and 6 bases, there was a span of 12 bases. The CDR3 here is CAWSSRRGEQYF. CDR3 nucleotide sequence: TGTGCCTGGAGCAGCCGGCGCGGCGAGCAGTACTTC.

In the case of this clonotype: A much larger clone lies one base from this, so it may be a read error. This chain connects TRBV27 to TRBJ2-3, with TRBD2 matching 16 bases. CDR3 length: 17 residues. Germline loops: CDR1 MNHEY, CDR2 SMNVEV (reference sequence). As DNA, the CDR3 is TGTGTCAGCAGTAACGGGACTAGCGGGAGGGTCACAGATACGCAGTATTTT. Residues: CVSSNGTSGRVTDTQYF.